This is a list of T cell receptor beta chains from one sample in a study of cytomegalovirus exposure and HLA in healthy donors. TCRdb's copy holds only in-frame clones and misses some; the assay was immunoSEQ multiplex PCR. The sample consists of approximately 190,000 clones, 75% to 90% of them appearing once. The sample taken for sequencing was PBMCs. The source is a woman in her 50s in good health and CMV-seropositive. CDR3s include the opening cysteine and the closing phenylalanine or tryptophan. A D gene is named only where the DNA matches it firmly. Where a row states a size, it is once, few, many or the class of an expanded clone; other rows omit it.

cdr3_nt: TGTGCCAGCATGGGACAGATATCCTACAATGAGCAGTTCTTC
cdr3_aa: CASMGQISYNEQFF
d_call: TRBD1
j_call: TRBJ2-1
clone_size: few
v_call: TRBV25-1

cdr3_nt: TGTGCCAGCAGCTTCAGGGGTATAGCTCGCTACGAGCAGTACTTC
cdr3_aa: CASSFRGIARYEQYF
d_call: .
j_call: TRBJ2-7
clone_size: .
v_call: TRBV11-2

cdr3_nt: TGTGCCAGCAGGACTCTGTTGGCGGGGAGCTATAATGAAAAACTGTTTTTT
cdr3_aa: CASRTLLAGSYNEKLFF
d_call: .
j_call: TRBJ1-4
clone_size: .
v_call: TRBV7-3

cdr3_nt: TGTGCCAGCAGCGGTCCGGGGAGCTCCTACAATGAGCAGTTCTTC
cdr3_aa: CASSGPGSSYNEQFF
d_call: .
j_call: TRBJ2-1
clone_size: .
v_call: TRBV7-2

cdr3_nt: TGTGCCAGCAGTCTAAACGGACAGGGCACAGATACGCAGTATTTT
cdr3_aa: CASSLNGQGTDTQYF
d_call: TRBD1
j_call: TRBJ2-3
clone_size: few
v_call: TRBV6-1

cdr3_nt: TGTGCCAGCAGTCCGGGACTACAGTCAGAGACCCAGTACTTC
cdr3_aa: CASSPGLQSETQYF
d_call: TRBD2
j_call: TRBJ2-5
clone_size: .
v_call: TRBV7-2

cdr3_nt: TGTGCCAGCAGCTTAACGGGAGGTGGGCCCAGCGGCTACACCTTC
cdr3_aa: CASSLTGGGPSGYTF
d_call: .
j_call: TRBJ1-2
clone_size: .
v_call: TRBV7-3

cdr3_nt: TGTGCCAGCAGTCCCGACAGGGACCTCGCCGAGCAGTACTTC
cdr3_aa: CASSPDRDLAEQYF
d_call: TRBD1
j_call: TRBJ2-7
clone_size: .
v_call: TRBV25-1

cdr3_nt: TGTGCTAGCGCCTCCGGGACAGACCTCTTCACAGATACGCAGTATTTT
cdr3_aa: CASASGTDLFTDTQYF
d_call: TRBD1
j_call: TRBJ2-3
clone_size: .
v_call: TRBV7-7

cdr3_nt: TGTGCCAGCAGTCCGTCATCCGGGACAGACTATGGCTACACCTTC
cdr3_aa: CASSPSSGTDYGYTF
d_call: TRBD1
j_call: TRBJ1-2
clone_size: .
v_call: TRBV28

cdr3_nt: TGTGCCAGCTCACCACAGGGAGGGCAAGAGACCCAGTACTTC
cdr3_aa: CASSPQGGQETQYF
d_call: TRBD2
j_call: TRBJ2-5
clone_size: .
v_call: TRBV18

cdr3_nt: TGCGCCAGCAGCTCCGACAGGTTACAAGAGACCCAGTACTTC
cdr3_aa: CASSSDRLQETQYF
d_call: .
j_call: TRBJ2-5
clone_size: few
v_call: TRBV5-1

cdr3_nt: TGTGCCAGCAGCCCGGGACTAGCGGGGGGTAGTGGGGATACGCAGTATTTT
cdr3_aa: CASSPGLAGGSGDTQYF
d_call: TRBD2
j_call: TRBJ2-3
clone_size: .
v_call: TRBV7-3

cdr3_nt: TGTGCTAGCAGCCCCATCAGGGGGATGAACACTGAAGCTTTCTTT
cdr3_aa: CASSPIRGMNTEAFF
d_call: TRBD1
j_call: TRBJ1-1
clone_size: .
v_call: TRBV7-7

cdr3_nt: TGTGCCAGCAGCCAAGGGACTAGCGGGGGGGCCGTCGATGAGCAGTTCTTC
cdr3_aa: CASSQGTSGGAVDEQFF
d_call: TRBD2
j_call: TRBJ2-1
clone_size: .
v_call: TRBV7-3

cdr3_nt: TGTGCCAGCACCCCTAGGGGGGGTCTGAACACTGAAGCTTTCTTT
cdr3_aa: CASTPRGGLNTEAFF
d_call: .
j_call: TRBJ1-1
clone_size: .
v_call: TRBV27

cdr3_nt: TGTGCCACCAGCAGCCCCAGGGGGTGGCGGGGGGCCACAGATACGCAGTATTTT
cdr3_aa: CATSSPRGWRGATDTQYF
d_call: .
j_call: TRBJ2-3
clone_size: .
v_call: TRBV15

cdr3_nt: TGTGCCAGCAGTTACGACGGACAACACAACACTGAAGCTTTCTTT
cdr3_aa: CASSYDGQHNTEAFF
d_call: .
j_call: TRBJ1-1
clone_size: .
v_call: TRBV6-5

cdr3_nt: TGTGCCAGTAGTAACGGACAGGGCTACGAGCAGTACTTC
cdr3_aa: CASSNGQGYEQYF
d_call: TRBD1
j_call: TRBJ2-7
clone_size: .
v_call: TRBV19

cdr3_nt: TGTGCCAGCAGCTTATCGCCTCGGGAGACCCAGTACTTC
cdr3_aa: CASSLSPRETQYF
d_call: .
j_call: TRBJ2-5
clone_size: .
v_call: TRBV7-2

cdr3_nt: TGTGCCAGCAGTCCAGGGAATAGTGAAAAACTGTTTTTT
cdr3_aa: CASSPGNSEKLFF
d_call: .
j_call: TRBJ1-4
clone_size: .
v_call: TRBV27

cdr3_nt: TGTGCCAGCAGCCCCGGAGGAGGTCGGGGGGGACCCACAGATACGCAGTATTTT
cdr3_aa: CASSPGGGRGGPTDTQYF
d_call: TRBD2
j_call: TRBJ2-3
clone_size: .
v_call: TRBV5-4

cdr3_nt: TGTGCCAGTAGTATAGATCGTTCGGCAGGGAACACTGAAGCTTTCTTT
cdr3_aa: CASSIDRSAGNTEAFF
d_call: .
j_call: TRBJ1-1
clone_size: once
v_call: TRBV19

cdr3_nt: TGTGCCAGCACCCCATTAAGACAGGGCGGGGGCTACACCTTC
cdr3_aa: CASTPLRQGGGYTF
d_call: TRBD1
j_call: TRBJ1-2
clone_size: few
v_call: TRBV28

cdr3_nt: TGTGCCAGTAGTCCCTTTTCCGGCGAGCAGTACTTC
cdr3_aa: CASSPFSGEQYF
d_call: .
j_call: TRBJ2-7
clone_size: .
v_call: TRBV19

cdr3_nt: TGTGCCAGCAACCGACAGGTTTTTTACGAGGGCGCTGAAGCTTTCTTT
cdr3_aa: CASNRQVFYEGAEAFF
d_call: .
j_call: TRBJ1-1
clone_size: .
v_call: TRBV7-9

cdr3_nt: TGTGCTAGTGGTTTGGTAGGTGGGGGGGGCTCAGGAAACACCATATATTTT
cdr3_aa: CASGLVGGGGSGNTIYF
d_call: .
j_call: TRBJ1-3
clone_size: .
v_call: TRBV12-5

cdr3_nt: TGTGCCAGCAGCCGGACTGAATCCTACGAGCAGTACTTC
cdr3_aa: CASSRTESYEQYF
d_call: .
j_call: TRBJ2-7
clone_size: once
v_call: TRBV6-1

cdr3_nt: TGTGCCATCGGGACTAGCGGGGGTTCCTACGAGCAGTACTTC
cdr3_aa: CAIGTSGGSYEQYF
d_call: TRBD2
j_call: TRBJ2-7
clone_size: few
v_call: TRBV10-3

cdr3_nt: TGCGCCAGCGCGGGGGGGCTAGATTCCTATAATTCACCCCTCCACTTT
cdr3_aa: CASAGGLDSYNSPLHF
d_call: .
j_call: TRBJ1-6
clone_size: .
v_call: TRBV5-1

cdr3_nt: TGTGCCAGCAGCCCGATCGGACCCACTAGCGGGGGGGGAGATACGCAGTATTTT
cdr3_aa: CASSPIGPTSGGGDTQYF
d_call: TRBD2
j_call: TRBJ2-3
clone_size: once
v_call: TRBV5-6

cdr3_nt: TGCGCCAGCAGCCCCGGGGAAAATGAGAACACTGAAGCTTTCTTT
cdr3_aa: CASSPGENENTEAFF
d_call: .
j_call: TRBJ1-1
clone_size: .
v_call: TRBV5-1

cdr3_nt: TGTGCCAGCAGTGACCTCGGGACAGGGGCGAAAAAACTGTTTTTT
cdr3_aa: CASSDLGTGAKKLFF
d_call: TRBD1
j_call: TRBJ1-4
clone_size: .
v_call: TRBV6-1